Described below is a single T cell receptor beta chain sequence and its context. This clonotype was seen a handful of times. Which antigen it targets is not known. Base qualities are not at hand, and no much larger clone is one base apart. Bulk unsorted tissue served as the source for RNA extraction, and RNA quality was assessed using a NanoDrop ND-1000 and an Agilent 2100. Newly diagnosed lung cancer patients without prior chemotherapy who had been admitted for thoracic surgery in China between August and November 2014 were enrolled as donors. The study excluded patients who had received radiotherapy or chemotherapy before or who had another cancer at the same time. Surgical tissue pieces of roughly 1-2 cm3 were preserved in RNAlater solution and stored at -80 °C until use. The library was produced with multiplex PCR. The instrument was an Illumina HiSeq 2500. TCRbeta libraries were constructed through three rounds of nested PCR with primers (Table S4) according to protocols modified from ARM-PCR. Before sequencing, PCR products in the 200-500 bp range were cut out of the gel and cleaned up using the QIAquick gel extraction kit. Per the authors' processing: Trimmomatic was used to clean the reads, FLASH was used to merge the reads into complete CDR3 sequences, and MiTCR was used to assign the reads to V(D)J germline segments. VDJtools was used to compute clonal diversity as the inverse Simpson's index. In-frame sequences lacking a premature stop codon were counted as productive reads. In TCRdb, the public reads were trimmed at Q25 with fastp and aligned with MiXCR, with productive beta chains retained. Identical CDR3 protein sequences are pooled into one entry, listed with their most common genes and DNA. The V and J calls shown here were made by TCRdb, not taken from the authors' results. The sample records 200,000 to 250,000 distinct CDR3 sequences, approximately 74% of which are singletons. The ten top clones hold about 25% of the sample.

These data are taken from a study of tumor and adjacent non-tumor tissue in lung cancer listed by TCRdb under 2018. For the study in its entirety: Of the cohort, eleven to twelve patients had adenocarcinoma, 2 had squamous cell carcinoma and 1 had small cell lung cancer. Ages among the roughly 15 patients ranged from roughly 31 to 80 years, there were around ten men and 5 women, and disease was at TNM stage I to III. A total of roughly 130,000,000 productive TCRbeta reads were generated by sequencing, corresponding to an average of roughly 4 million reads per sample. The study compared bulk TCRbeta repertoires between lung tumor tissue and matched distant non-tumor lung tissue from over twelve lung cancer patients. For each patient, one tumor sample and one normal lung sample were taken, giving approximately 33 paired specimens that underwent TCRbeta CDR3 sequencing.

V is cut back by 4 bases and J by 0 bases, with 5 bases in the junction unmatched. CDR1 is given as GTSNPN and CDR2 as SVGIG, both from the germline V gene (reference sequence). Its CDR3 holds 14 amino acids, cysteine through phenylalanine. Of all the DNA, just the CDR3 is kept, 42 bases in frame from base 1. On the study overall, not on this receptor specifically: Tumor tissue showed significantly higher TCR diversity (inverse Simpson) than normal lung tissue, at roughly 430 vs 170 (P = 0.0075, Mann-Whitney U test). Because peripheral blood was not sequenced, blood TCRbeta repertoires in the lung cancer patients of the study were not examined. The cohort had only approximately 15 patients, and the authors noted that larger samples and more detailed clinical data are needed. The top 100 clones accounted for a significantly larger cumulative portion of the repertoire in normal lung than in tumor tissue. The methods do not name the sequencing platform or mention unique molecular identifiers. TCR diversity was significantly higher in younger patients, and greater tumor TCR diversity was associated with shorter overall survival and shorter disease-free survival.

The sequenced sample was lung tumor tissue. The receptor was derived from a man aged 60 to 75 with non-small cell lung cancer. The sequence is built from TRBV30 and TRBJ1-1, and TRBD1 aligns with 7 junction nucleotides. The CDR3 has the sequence CAWNSGTVNTEAFF. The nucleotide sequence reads TGTGCCTGGAACTCCGGGACAGTGAACACTGAAGCTTTCTTT.